This T cell receptor beta chain was documented in a study of blood T cells in healthy people across ages. Notes on this clonotype: Sequence at one end of the junction differs from germline and may be a read error.

PCR was performed a second time for about 7 to 12 cycles using a sample-barcoded 5' primer and a J-beta primer mix. Using its own MiXCR run on the 5' RACE reads, TCRdb lists one record per CDR3 protein. The data hold 1.5 million to 2 million distinct CDR3 sequences, with around half observed a single time. CDR3 length: 13 residues. CDR1 is SGHDT and CDR2 is YYEEEE in the germline V gene. This TCR was sampled from a woman between 40 and 50 years old in good health. The sequenced sample was blood. The V and J genes are TRBV5-6 and TRBJ2-7, with D perhaps matching TRBD2 (6 bases). The CDR3 DNA reads TGTGCCAGCAGCCCGCGGGGCTCCTCCGAGCAGTACTTC. Translating gives CASSPRGSSEQYF.